This T cell receptor beta chain stems from a study of tumor and adjacent non-tumor tissue in lung cancer. RNA was extracted from bulk tissue without any cell sorting. TCRbeta libraries were built with three rounds of nested PCR, modified from ARM-PCR. One entry per CDR3 protein results from TCRdb running MiXCR on the multiplex PCR reads. The table has under 250,000 distinct CDR3 sequences, roughly 70% seen once. The CDR3 totals 17 residues. Trimming shortened V by 4 bases and J by 5 bases, and 24 bases separated the two germline ends. Germline-derived CDR1 and CDR2 are SGHNT and YYREEE (reference sequence). This clonotype came up a few times.

The genes are TRBV5-4 and TRBJ1-1, with a tentative D call TRBD1 (5 bases). This clonotype was obtained from a man aged 55 to 70 with non-small cell lung cancer. Sequenced sample: lung tumor tissue. Here the CDR3 DNA reads TGTGCCAGCAGCCCCGGATCAGGGAATTTAAGGAGGACTGAAGCTTTCTTT. Protein product: CASSPGSGNLRRTEAFF. Combining the CDR3 with reference TRBV5-4 and TRBJ1-1 gives the whole variable domain ETGVTQSPTHLIKTRGQQVTLRCSSQSGHNTVSWYQQALGQGPQFIFQYYREEENGRGNFPPRFSGLQFPNYSSELNVNALELDDSALYLCASSPGSGNLRRTEAFFGQGTRLTVV.